Listed below are T cell receptor beta chains from one sample, sequenced in a study of beta chain features in type 1 diabetes. Clones were sequenced by immunoSEQ multiplex PCR, and TCRdb holds only the in-frame ones, with some missing. The sample contains about 330,000 clones, about 11% of which appear only once. Input material: naive CD4+ T cells from blood. These receptors all stem from a woman between 25 and 40 years old in good health. The CDR3 runs from the conserved cysteine through the conserved F or W. Fields, in order: J gene, D gene, V gene, clone size, CDR3 protein, CDR3 DNA. D genes are given only for firm matches. Size tells how often a clone was seen (once, few, many) or the class of an expanded clone, and some rows leave it out.

TRBJ2-5	TRBD1	TRBV4-3	.	CASSQGGQGSFETQYF	TGCGCCAGCAGCCAAGGGGGACAGGGGAGCTTTGAGACCCAGTACTTC
TRBJ1-1	.	TRBV19	.	CASGPASVTAEAFF	TGTGCCAGTGGACCGGCGAGCGTGACAGCTGAAGCTTTCTTT
TRBJ2-3	TRBD2	TRBV30	.	CAWTSGSTQYF	TGTGCCTGGACTAGCGGGAGTACGCAGTATTTT
TRBJ2-1	TRBD1	TRBV6-1	few	CASSTHRDRGGEQFF	TGTGCCAGCAGTACCCACCGGGACAGGGGAGGTGAGCAGTTCTTC
TRBJ1-1	TRBD1	TRBV6-1	.	CASSGRDRRTEAFF	TGTGCCAGCAGTGGAAGGGACAGGCGGACTGAAGCTTTCTTT
TRBJ2-5	TRBD2	TRBV12-5	few	CASGLDTGLAGGRETQYF	TGTGCTAGTGGTTTGGACACCGGACTAGCGGGAGGGCGAGAGACCCAGTACTTC
TRBJ1-2	.	TRBV7-2	few	CASSFPGRGYTF	TGTGCCAGCAGCTTCCCAGGCCGTGGCTACACCTTC
TRBJ2-7	TRBD1	TRBV9	.	CASSKGQGVSYEQYF	TGTGCCAGCAGCAAAGGACAGGGGGTTTCCTACGAGCAGTACTTC
TRBJ2-7	TRBD2	TRBV5-1	few	CASSPGGGLGSYEQYF	TGCGCCAGCAGCCCGGGAGGGGGTTTGGGCTCCTACGAGCAGTACTTC
TRBJ2-5	.	TRBV6-6	few	CASGPERETQYF	TGTGCCAGCGGCCCGGAGCGAGAGACCCAGTACTTC
TRBJ1-3	.	TRBV4-2	few	CASSPHWGQLSGNTIYF	TGTGCCAGCAGCCCCCACTGGGGGCAGCTCTCTGGAAACACCATATATTTT
TRBJ1-2	TRBD1	TRBV7-3	.	CASSSGTGVRGYTF	TGTGCCAGCAGCTCCGGGACAGGGGTTCGGGGCTACACCTTC
TRBJ2-7	.	TRBV10-3	few	CAIRGPYTYEQYF	TGTGCCATCAGGGGGCCCTACACCTACGAGCAGTACTTC
TRBJ2-1	TRBD2	TRBV7-2	.	CASSPIAGGWRNEQFF	TGTGCCAGCAGCCCCATAGCGGGAGGGTGGCGCAATGAGCAGTTCTTC
TRBJ2-1	TRBD2	TRBV4-3	.	CASSQESASGYNEQFF	TGCGCCAGCAGCCAAGAGTCGGCTAGCGGATACAATGAGCAGTTCTTC
TRBJ2-1	TRBD2	TRBV28	few	CASSSRLAGLDNEQFF	TGTGCCAGCAGTTCCCGACTAGCGGGACTAGACAATGAGCAGTTCTTC
TRBJ2-7	TRBD1	TRBV7-2	few	CASSSSDRSSYEQYF	TGTGCCAGCAGCTCGTCGGACAGGAGCTCCTACGAGCAGTACTTC
TRBJ1-4	TRBD1	TRBV29-1	few	CSVGWTGGAGEKLFF	TGCAGCGTTGGTTGGACAGGGGGCGCGGGTGAAAAACTGTTTTTT
TRBJ2-3	.	TRBV30	.	CACFGATDTQYF	TGTGCCTGTTTTGGGGCCACAGATACGCAGTATTTT
TRBJ2-1	TRBD2	TRBV4-3	few	CASSQGNSGSYEQFF	TGCGCCAGCAGCCAAGGGAATAGCGGGAGTTATGAGCAGTTCTTC
TRBJ1-5	.	TRBV7-2	.	CASSLGEGWQQPQHF	TGTGCCAGCAGCTTAGGAGAGGGATGGCAACAGCCCCAGCATTTT
TRBJ2-7	TRBD1	TRBV7-7	few	CASSSDLSGGEQYF	TGTGCTAGCAGCTCGGATCTTTCAGGGGGCGAGCAGTACTTC
TRBJ2-1	TRBD2	TRBV4-3	few	CASSQEEGTSGINEQFF	TGCGCCAGCAGCCAAGAAGAGGGGACTAGCGGGATCAATGAGCAGTTCTTC
TRBJ2-7	.	TRBV27	.	CASSLRGSHEQYF	TGTGCCAGCAGTCTAAGGGGGAGCCACGAGCAGTACTTC
TRBJ2-5	TRBD1	TRBV4-3	few	CASSRGTGEVETQYF	TGCGCCAGCAGCCGTGGGACAGGGGAGGTCGAGACCCAGTACTTC
TRBJ1-1	.	TRBV30	few	CAWRIIRTGKNTEAFF	TGTGCCTGGAGGATAATTCGAACAGGAAAGAACACTGAAGCTTTCTTT
TRBJ2-1	TRBD2	TRBV7-2	few	CASSLPGLAGVNEQFF	TGTGCCAGCAGCTTACCCGGACTAGCGGGAGTGAATGAGCAGTTCTTC
TRBJ1-5	.	TRBV4-3	few	CASSQDRQGNQPQHF	TGCGCCAGCAGCCAAGATCGGCAGGGAAATCAGCCCCAGCATTTT
TRBJ2-3	TRBD2	TRBV9	.	CASSVRAGGDNTQYF	TGTGCCAGCAGCGTAAGGGCGGGAGGAGATAATACGCAGTATTTT
TRBJ2-2	.	TRBV6-5	.	CASSFEYVAGELFF	TGTGCCAGCAGCTTCGAATATGTAGCCGGGGAGCTGTTTTTT